Here is one T cell receptor (beta chain) with its context. The assay was immunoSEQ multiplex PCR, and TCRdb's table has in-frame clones only and misses some. The sample consists of 350,000 to 450,000 clones, approximately 92% of them appearing once. This entry comes from a study of control samples from healthy donors and cancer patients. The sequencing input was PBMCs. The receptor's source is a man aged 35 to 55 with head and neck cancer.

Here the CDR3 DNA reads TGTGCCAGTAGTATGAGGGGACAGGGGGAGCCGGCGCGGTCACCCCTCCACTTT. This sequence encodes CASSMRGQGEPARSPLHF. The rearrangement uses TRBV19 and TRBJ1-6; TRBD1 agrees at 11 bases. Germline V gene data show CDR1 as LNHDA and CDR2 as SQIVND (reference sequence). The CDR3 consists of 18 residues. J lost 10 bases, V lost 3 bases, and 14 bases had no gene match.